This TCR beta chain is drawn from a study of brain T cells in children with intractable seizures. Produced via immunoSEQ multiplex PCR; TCRdb's table is partial and in-frame only. The table includes roughly 69,000 clones, 95% to 97% detected once. Trimming pared 4 bases from V and 0 bases from J, leaving 11 bases between. This CDR3 spans 14 amino acids. Germline loops: CDR1 SGHKS, CDR2 YYEKEE (reference sequence). Before surgery, patients took at least one anti-epileptic drug. The sample here was peripheral blood, taken at surgery. The V and J genes are TRBV5-5 and TRBJ2-7; weak D call: TRBD1 (7 bases). The receptor was isolated from a boy under three years old with focal cortical dysplasia and intractable seizures. Here the CDR3 reads CASSAGQTSYEQYF. DNA for the CDR3: TGTGCCAGCAGCGCGGGACAGACCTCCTACGAGCAGTACTTC.